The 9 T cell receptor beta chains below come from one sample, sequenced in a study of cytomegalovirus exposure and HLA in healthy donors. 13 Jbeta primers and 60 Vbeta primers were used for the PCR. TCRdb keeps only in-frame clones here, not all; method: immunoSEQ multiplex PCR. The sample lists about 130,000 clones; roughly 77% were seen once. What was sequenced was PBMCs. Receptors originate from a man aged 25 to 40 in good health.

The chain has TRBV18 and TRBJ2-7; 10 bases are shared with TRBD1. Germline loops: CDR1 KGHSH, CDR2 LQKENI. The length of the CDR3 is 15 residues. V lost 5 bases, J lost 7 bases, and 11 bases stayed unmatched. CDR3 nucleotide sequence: TGTGCCAGCTCATTCACCGGGACAGGGGAGGAAGAGCAGTACTTC. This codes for CASSFTGTGEEEQYF.

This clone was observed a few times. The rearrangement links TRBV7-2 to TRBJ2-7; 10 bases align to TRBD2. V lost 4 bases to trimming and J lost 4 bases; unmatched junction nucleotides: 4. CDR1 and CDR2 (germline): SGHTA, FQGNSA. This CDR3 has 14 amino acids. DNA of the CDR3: TGTGCCAGCAGCTCAACTAGCGGGATGTACGAGCAGTACTTC. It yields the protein CASSSTSGMYEQYF.

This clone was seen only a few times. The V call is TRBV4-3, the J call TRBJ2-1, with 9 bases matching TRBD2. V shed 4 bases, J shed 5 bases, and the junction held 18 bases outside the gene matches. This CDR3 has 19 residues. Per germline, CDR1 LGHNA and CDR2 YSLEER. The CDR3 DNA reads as TGCGCCAGCAGCCCGCGGGCGTCGCGAACTAGCGGGTTCGACAATGAGCAGTTCTTC. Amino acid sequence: CASSPRASRTSGFDNEQFF.

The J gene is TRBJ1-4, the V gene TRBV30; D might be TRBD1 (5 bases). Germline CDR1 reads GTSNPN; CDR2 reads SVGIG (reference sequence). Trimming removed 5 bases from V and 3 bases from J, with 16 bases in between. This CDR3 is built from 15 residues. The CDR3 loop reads CAWGGRAVANEKLFF. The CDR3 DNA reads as TGTGCCTGGGGGGGGAGGGCTGTAGCTAATGAAAAACTGTTTTTT.

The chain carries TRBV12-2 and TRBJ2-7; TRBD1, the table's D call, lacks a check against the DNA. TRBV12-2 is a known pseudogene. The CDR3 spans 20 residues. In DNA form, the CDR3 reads TGTGCAAGTCGCTTAGCGATTAAGGGGCCCAGGACAGGGGAAACCAACGAGCAGTACTTC. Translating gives CASRLAIKGPRTGETNEQYF.

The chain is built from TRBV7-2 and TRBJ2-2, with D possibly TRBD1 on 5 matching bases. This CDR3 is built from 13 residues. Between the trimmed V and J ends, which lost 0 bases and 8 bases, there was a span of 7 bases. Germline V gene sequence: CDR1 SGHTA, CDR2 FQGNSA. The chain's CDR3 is CASSLAGRGELFF. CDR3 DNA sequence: TGTGCCAGCAGCTTAGCGGGGCGGGGGGAGCTGTTTTTT.

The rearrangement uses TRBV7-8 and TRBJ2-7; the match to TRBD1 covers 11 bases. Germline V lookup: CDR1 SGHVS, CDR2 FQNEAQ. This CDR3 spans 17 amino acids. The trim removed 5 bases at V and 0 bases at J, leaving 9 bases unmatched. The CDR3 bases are TGTGCCAGCAGCCTCGGGACAGGGGGGTTGAGCTCCTACGAGCAGTACTTC. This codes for CASSLGTGGLSSYEQYF. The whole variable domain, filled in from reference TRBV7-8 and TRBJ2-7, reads GAGVSQSPRYKVAKRGQDVALRCDPISGHVSLFWYQQALGQGPEFLTYFQNEAQLDKSGLPSDRFFAERPEGSVSTLKIQRTQQEDSAVYLCASSLGTGGLSSYEQYFGPGTRLTVT.

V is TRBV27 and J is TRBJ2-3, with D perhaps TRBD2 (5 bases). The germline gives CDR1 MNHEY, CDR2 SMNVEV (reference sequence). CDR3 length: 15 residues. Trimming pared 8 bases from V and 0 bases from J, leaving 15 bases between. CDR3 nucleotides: TGTGCCAGCCTAGCACGTTCCTCTAGCACAGATACGCAGTATTTT. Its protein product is CASLARSSSTDTQYF.

In DNA form, the CDR3 reads TGTGCCAGCAGCGGTGCAGGGGGCAGTGGCTACACCTTC. It encodes CASSGAGGSGYTF. This rearrangement joins TRBV7-9 to TRBJ1-2, with 8 bases lining up with TRBD1. The germline gives CDR1 SEHNR, CDR2 FQNEAQ (reference sequence). The CDR3 sequence is 13 residues long. V was clipped by 5 bases and J by 7 bases; unmatched bases: 6.